A selection of T cell receptor beta chains follows, all from one sample in a study of blood T cell repertoires in COVID-19. Method: immunoSEQ multiplex PCR; TCRdb's copy keeps in-frame clones and lacks some. Of tens of thousands of clones detected, approximately 80% appear once; the ten largest clones hold 6.9%. The sequenced sample consisted of peripheral blood. The receptors were sampled from a man in his thirties or forties with COVID-19, enrolled during active disease. Each CDR3 is given with its conserved first and last residue. D genes are given only for firm matches. Only part of the rows carry a size: once, few, many, or a class if the clone is expanded.

j_gene: TRBJ2-1; v_gene: TRBV2; abundance: -; d_gene: -; CDR3aa: CASSGLAINEQFF; CDR3nt: TGTGCCAGCAGTGGGCTAGCGATTAATGAGCAGTTCTTC
j_gene: TRBJ2-3; v_gene: TRBV7-2; abundance: few; d_gene: -; CDR3aa: CASSSADTQYF; CDR3nt: TGTGCCAGCAGCTCGGCAGATACGCAGTATTTT
j_gene: TRBJ1-5; v_gene: TRBV19; abundance: -; d_gene: TRBD1; CDR3aa: CASSPRQGAGQPQHF; CDR3nt: TGTGCCAGTAGTCCTCGACAGGGGGCTGGTCAGCCCCAGCATTTT
j_gene: TRBJ1-5; v_gene: TRBV19; abundance: -; d_gene: -; CDR3aa: CASSIGFLSNQPQHF; CDR3nt: TGTGCCAGTAGTATCGGGTTCTTGAGCAATCAGCCCCAGCATTTT
j_gene: TRBJ2-3; v_gene: TRBV5-1; abundance: few; d_gene: -; CDR3aa: CASSPGSTDTQYF; CDR3nt: TGCGCCAGCAGCCCGGGTAGCACAGATACGCAGTATTTT
j_gene: TRBJ1-5; v_gene: TRBV4-1; abundance: -; d_gene: -; CDR3aa: CASSQVTGNQPQHF; CDR3nt: TGCGCCAGCAGCCAAGTAACAGGTAATCAGCCCCAGCATTTT
j_gene: TRBJ2-2; v_gene: TRBV7-2; abundance: -; d_gene: -; CDR3aa: CASSLAGGYRTGELFF; CDR3nt: TGTGCCAGCAGCTTAGCAGGGGGATATCGCACCGGGGAGCTGTTTTTT
j_gene: TRBJ2-3; v_gene: TRBV29-1; abundance: few; d_gene: -; CDR3aa: CSVSTGSRTDTQYF; CDR3nt: TGCAGCGTCTCTACAGGGAGTAGGACAGATACGCAGTATTTT
j_gene: TRBJ1-1; v_gene: TRBV30; abundance: -; d_gene: -; CDR3aa: CAWVQGGGTEAFF; CDR3nt: TGTGCCTGGGTACAGGGCGGGGGCACTGAAGCTTTCTTT
j_gene: TRBJ1-4; v_gene: TRBV2; abundance: few; d_gene: -; CDR3aa: CASSQSGNEKLFF; CDR3nt: TGTGCCAGCAGCCAGAGCGGAAATGAAAAACTGTTTTTT
j_gene: TRBJ2-7; v_gene: TRBV28; abundance: -; d_gene: TRBD2; CDR3aa: CASTYGTSGYEQYF; CDR3nt: TGTGCCAGCACCTATGGGACTAGCGGCTACGAGCAGTACTTC
j_gene: TRBJ2-4; v_gene: TRBV30; abundance: -; d_gene: -; CDR3aa: CAWSVGVTKNIQYF; CDR3nt: TGTGCCTGGAGTGTGGGAGTCACCAAAAACATTCAGTACTTC
j_gene: TRBJ2-2; v_gene: TRBV19; abundance: -; d_gene: -; CDR3aa: CASSMAVTGELFF; CDR3nt: TGTGCCAGTAGTATGGCAGTCACCGGGGAGCTGTTTTTT
j_gene: TRBJ2-1; v_gene: TRBV6-5; abundance: -; d_gene: -; CDR3aa: CASIRTPSSYNEQFF; CDR3nt: TGTGCCAGCATCCGGACTCCCAGCTCCTACAATGAGCAGTTCTTC
j_gene: TRBJ2-1; v_gene: TRBV12-3/TRBV12-4; abundance: -; d_gene: -; CDR3aa: CASSLAEYNEQFF; CDR3nt: TGTGCCAGCAGTTTGGCGGAGTACAATGAGCAGTTCTTC
j_gene: TRBJ2-5; v_gene: TRBV7-3; abundance: -; d_gene: TRBD2; CDR3aa: CASSPTGTSGEETQYF; CDR3nt: TGTGCCAGCAGCCCGACCGGGACTAGCGGGGAAGAGACCCAGTACTTC
j_gene: TRBJ1-1; v_gene: TRBV14; abundance: once; d_gene: TRBD1; CDR3aa: CASSPRTGGNTEAFF; CDR3nt: TGTGCCAGCAGCCCTAGGACAGGGGGCAACACTGAAGCTTTCTTT
j_gene: TRBJ1-2; v_gene: TRBV28; abundance: -; d_gene: TRBD1; CDR3aa: CASRGQGAVVDGYTF; CDR3nt: TGTGCCAGCAGGGGACAGGGGGCCGTTGTGGATGGCTACACCTTC
j_gene: TRBJ1-2; v_gene: TRBV19; abundance: -; d_gene: TRBD1; CDR3aa: CASSIGTGGYGYTF; CDR3nt: TGTGCCAGTAGTATTGGGACAGGCGGCTATGGCTACACCTTC
j_gene: TRBJ2-1; v_gene: TRBV19; abundance: medium-sized; d_gene: TRBD2; CDR3aa: CASSAGTSGTQFF; CDR3nt: TGTGCCAGTAGTGCTGGGACTAGCGGGACTCAGTTCTTC
j_gene: TRBJ1-5; v_gene: TRBV19; abundance: -; d_gene: -; CDR3aa: CASSVGGDQPQHF; CDR3nt: TGTGCCAGTAGTGTGGGGGGTGATCAGCCCCAGCATTTT
j_gene: TRBJ2-7; v_gene: TRBV5-1; abundance: -; d_gene: -; CDR3aa: CASSWGPAYEQYF; CDR3nt: TGCGCCAGCAGCTGGGGCCCCGCCTACGAGCAGTACTTC
j_gene: TRBJ1-4; v_gene: TRBV15; abundance: -; d_gene: -; CDR3aa: CATSRDTFGLFF; CDR3nt: TGTGCCACCAGCCGAGATACCTTCGGACTGTTTTTT
j_gene: TRBJ1-1; v_gene: TRBV19; abundance: -; d_gene: TRBD1; CDR3aa: CATTTGRPKAFF; CDR3nt: TGTGCCACTACGACAGGGCGTCCCAAAGCTTTCTTT
j_gene: TRBJ2-1; v_gene: TRBV9; abundance: -; d_gene: -; CDR3aa: CASSVALGSFFEQFF; CDR3nt: TGTGCCAGCAGCGTAGCCCTAGGTTCTTTTTTTGAGCAGTTCTTC
j_gene: TRBJ1-1; v_gene: TRBV28; abundance: few; d_gene: TRBD1; CDR3aa: CASSLDRGSEAFF; CDR3nt: TGTGCCAGCAGTCTCGACAGGGGCTCTGAAGCTTTCTTT
j_gene: TRBJ1-2; v_gene: TRBV24-1; abundance: -; d_gene: -; CDR3aa: CATSERDRVYGYTF; CDR3nt: TGTGCCACCAGTGAGCGGGACCGCGTCTATGGCTACACCTTC
j_gene: TRBJ1-2; v_gene: TRBV28; abundance: -; d_gene: -; CDR3aa: CASSLTQTNYGYTF; CDR3nt: TGTGCCAGCAGTTTAACACAAACTAACTATGGCTACACCTTC
j_gene: TRBJ2-2; v_gene: TRBV7-7; abundance: -; d_gene: TRBD2; CDR3aa: CASSSLAGVTGELFF; CDR3nt: TGTGCTAGCAGCTCTCTAGCGGGAGTCACCGGGGAGCTGTTTTTT
j_gene: TRBJ2-3; v_gene: TRBV9; abundance: -; d_gene: -; CDR3aa: CASSVGGVDTQYF; CDR3nt: TGTGCCAGCAGCGTAGGAGGCGTAGATACGCAGTATTTT
j_gene: TRBJ2-1; v_gene: TRBV28; abundance: once; d_gene: -; CDR3aa: CASSSGGHNEQFF; CDR3nt: TGTGCCAGCAGTTCGGGGGGCCACAATGAGCAGTTCTTC
j_gene: TRBJ1-4; v_gene: TRBV28; abundance: -; d_gene: -; CDR3aa: CASSLRSGGEKLFF; CDR3nt: TGTGCCAGCAGTTTACGGTCGGGGGGGGAAAAACTGTTTTTT
j_gene: TRBJ1-5; v_gene: TRBV19; abundance: -; d_gene: -; CDR3aa: CASSIVEAENQPQHF; CDR3nt: TGTGCCAGTAGTATAGTAGAGGCGGAGAATCAGCCCCAGCATTTT